One sample yielded the 8 T cell receptor beta chains listed below, sequenced in a study of CXCR3-negative and CXCR3-positive naive CD8 T cells. These receptors have no known antigen. Whole-study results and caveats: In CXCR3-positive naive cells, the TRB CDR3s were more hydrophobic than in CXCR3-negative naive cells.

TRB cDNA libraries were made by UMI-labeled 5' RACE. TCRdb reprocessed the 5' RACE reads and keeps a single row for each CDR3 protein, giving no DNA. The specimen's table records 80,000 to 100,000 distinct CDR3 sequences. Input material: naive CXCR3+ CD8+ T cells from blood. Described subset: CD45RO-CCR7+CD27+CD95- naive CD8+ T cells expressing CXCR3 (TNR3+). The receptors were gathered from a human donor in good health. Some clones in this sample may be carry-over from other donors' samples.

The V gene is TRBV6-5, the J gene TRBJ2-1; TCRdb's D gene call, TRBD1, goes unchecked for lack of DNA. The CDR3 extends over 15 amino acids. Germline CDR1 and CDR2: MNHEY and SVGAGI. The CDR3 loop reads CASSDRQGTYNEQFF.

The chain is built from TRBV12-3 or TRBV12-4 and TRBJ1-5; TCRdb indicates TRBD1, and absent DNA this call remains unverified. This CDR3 spans 15 amino acids. The CDR3 loop is CASSFPTGYNQPQHF.

The J gene is TRBJ2-3, the V gene TRBV25-1; the D call from TCRdb, TRBD2, cannot be confirmed without DNA. CDR3 length equals 15 residues. Germline V gives CDR1 MGHDK, CDR2 SYGVNS. CDR3: CASSEFWREGDTQYF.

CDR3 amino acids: CASSQDLTSSFVWSYNEQFF. The chain combines TRBV14 with TRBJ2-1; no DNA is available, so the TRBD2 call from TCRdb remains unchecked. The CDR3 totals 20 residues. The V gene's germline CDR1 is SGHDN and CDR2 FVKESK.

The CDR3 sequence is CASSLEWTNIQYF. The rearrangement links TRBV12-3 or TRBV12-4 to TRBJ2-4. This CDR3 region has 13 residues.

The CDR3 reads CASSPGGAGGSQETQYF. The chain joins TRBV4-1 to TRBJ2-5; the TRBD1 assignment by TCRdb is unverifiable without DNA. Germline V gene sequence: CDR1 MGHRA, CDR2 YSYEKL. There are 17 residues in the CDR3.

The chain employs TRBV29-1 and TRBJ2-5. The CDR3 has 11 residues. Germline CDR1 is SQVTM and CDR2 is ANQGSEA. The CDR3 sequence is CSVRVQETQYF.

CDR3 amino acids: CASSLEAREVDEQFF. The chain recombines TRBV7-6 with TRBJ2-1; TCRdb names TRBD2, which stays unverified in the absence of DNA. This CDR3 comprises 15 residues. Germline values: CDR1 SGHVS, CDR2 FNYEAQ.